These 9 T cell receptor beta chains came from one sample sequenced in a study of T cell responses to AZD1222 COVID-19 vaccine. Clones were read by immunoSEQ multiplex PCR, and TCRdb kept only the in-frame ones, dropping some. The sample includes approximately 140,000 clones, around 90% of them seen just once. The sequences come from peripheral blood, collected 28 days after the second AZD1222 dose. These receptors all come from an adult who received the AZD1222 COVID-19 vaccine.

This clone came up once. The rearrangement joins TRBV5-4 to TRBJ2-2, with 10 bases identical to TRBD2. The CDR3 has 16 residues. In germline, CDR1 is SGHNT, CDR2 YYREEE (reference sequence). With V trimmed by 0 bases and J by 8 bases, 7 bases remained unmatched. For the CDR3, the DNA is TGTGCCAGCAGCTTGGCGCTAGCGGGAGAGTCTGGGGAGCTGTTTTTT. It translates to CASSLALAGESGELFF.

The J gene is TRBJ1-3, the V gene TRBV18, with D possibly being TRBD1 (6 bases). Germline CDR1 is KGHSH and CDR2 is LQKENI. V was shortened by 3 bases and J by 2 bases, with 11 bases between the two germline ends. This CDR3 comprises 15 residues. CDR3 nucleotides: TGTGCCAGCTCACCCTACCGACAGGCTGGAAACACCATATATTTT. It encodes CASSPYRQAGNTIYF.

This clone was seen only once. CDR3 residues: CASSLGDTYNQPQHF. The CDR3 coding sequence is TGCGCCAGCAGCTTGGGGGACACCTACAATCAGCCCCAGCATTTT. J is TRBJ1-5 and V is TRBV5-1; tentatively, D is TRBD1 (6 bases). CDR1 and CDR2 from the germline V gene are SGHRS and YFSETQ. The CDR3 extends over 15 amino acids. V was pared by 0 bases and J by 3 bases, with 10 bases between.

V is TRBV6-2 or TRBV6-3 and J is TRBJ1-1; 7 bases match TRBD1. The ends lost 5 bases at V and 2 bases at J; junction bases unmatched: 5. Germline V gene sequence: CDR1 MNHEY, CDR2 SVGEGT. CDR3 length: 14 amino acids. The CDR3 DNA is TGTGCCAGCAGTACGAGACAGGGAAACACTGAAGCTTTCTTT. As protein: CASSTRQGNTEAFF.

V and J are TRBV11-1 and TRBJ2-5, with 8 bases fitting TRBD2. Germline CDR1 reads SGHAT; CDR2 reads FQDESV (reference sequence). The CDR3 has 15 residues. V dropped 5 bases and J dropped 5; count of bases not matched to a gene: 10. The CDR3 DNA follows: TGTGCCAGCAGCCCGTTCCCCACGGGGGGGGAGACCCAGTACTTC. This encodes CASSPFPTGGETQYF.

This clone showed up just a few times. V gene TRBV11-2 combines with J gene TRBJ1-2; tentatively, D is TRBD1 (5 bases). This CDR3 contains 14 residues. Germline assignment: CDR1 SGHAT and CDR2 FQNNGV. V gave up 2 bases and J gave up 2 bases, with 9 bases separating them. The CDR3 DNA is TGTGCCAGCAGCTTACCGGGGCGCAACTATGGCTACACCTTC. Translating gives CASSLPGRNYGYTF. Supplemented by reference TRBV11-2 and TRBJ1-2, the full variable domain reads EAGVAQSPRYKIIEKRQSVAFWCNPISGHATLYWYQQILGQGPKLLIQFQNNGVVDDSQLPKDRFSAERLKGVDSTLKIQPAKLEDSAVYLCASSLPGRNYGYTFGSGTRLTVV.

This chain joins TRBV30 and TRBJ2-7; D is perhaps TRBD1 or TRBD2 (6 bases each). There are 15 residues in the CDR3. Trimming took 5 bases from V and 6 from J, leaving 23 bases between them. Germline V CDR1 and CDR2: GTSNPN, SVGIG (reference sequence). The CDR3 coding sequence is TGTGCCTGGGTATCCGGGAGTACAGGGAGGCGCGAGCAGTACTTC. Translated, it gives CAWVSGSTGRREQYF.

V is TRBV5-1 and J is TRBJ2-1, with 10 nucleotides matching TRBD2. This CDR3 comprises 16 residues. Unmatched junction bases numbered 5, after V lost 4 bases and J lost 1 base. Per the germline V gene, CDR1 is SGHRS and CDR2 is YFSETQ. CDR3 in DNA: TGCGCCAGCAGCCCGGTAGCGGGAGGATCCTACAATGAGCAGTTCTTC. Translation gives CASSPVAGGSYNEQFF.

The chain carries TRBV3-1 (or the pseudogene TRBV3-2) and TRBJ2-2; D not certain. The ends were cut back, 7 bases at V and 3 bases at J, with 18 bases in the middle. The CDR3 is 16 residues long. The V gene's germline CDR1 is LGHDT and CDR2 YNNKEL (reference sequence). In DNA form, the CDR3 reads TGTGCCAGCACCCCAACCCTCCTCGACTACACCGGGGAGCTGTTTTTT. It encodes CASTPTLLDYTGELFF.